This TCR beta chain came from a study of T-cell reconstitution after alpha-beta-depleted transplantation in children. Study results and limitations: At day 60, the high TCRbeta diversity found in some patients originated from recipient T cells and thymic progenitors that had survived. T-cell counts and diversity were attributed mostly to newly produced T cells one year after transplant. By about two months after transplant, alpha-beta T cells reportedly arose from several hundred graft clones that had expanded.

This CDR3 region has 22 residues. Germline loops: CDR1 SGHTA, CDR2 FQGTGA. Trimming took off 6 bases at V and 10 bases at J, with 45 bases between the two ends. As it was prepared, the TCRbeta library received unique molecular identifiers. TCRdb reprocessed the PCR reads via MiXCR and lists one record per CDR3 protein. The table has about 980,000 distinct CDR3 sequences, roughly 31% seen once. In the case of this clonotype: Its specificity is unknown.

The sequence was collected from a boy in the first two years of life who had a stem cell transplant for SCID, so the T cells may come from the graft donor. Sequences were derived from PBMCs, mostly from graft donor cells, sampled 360 days after TCRalphabeta/CD19-depleted stem cell transplant. This chain links TRBV7-3 with TRBJ1-1; the D gene is possibly TRBD1 (5 bases). The CDR3: CASSLNILWSLGALERPGRAFF. The CDR3 DNA follows: TGTGCCAGCAGTCTTAATATCCTATGGTCCCTCGGGGCACTCGAGCGACCTGGGCGAGCTTTCTTT.